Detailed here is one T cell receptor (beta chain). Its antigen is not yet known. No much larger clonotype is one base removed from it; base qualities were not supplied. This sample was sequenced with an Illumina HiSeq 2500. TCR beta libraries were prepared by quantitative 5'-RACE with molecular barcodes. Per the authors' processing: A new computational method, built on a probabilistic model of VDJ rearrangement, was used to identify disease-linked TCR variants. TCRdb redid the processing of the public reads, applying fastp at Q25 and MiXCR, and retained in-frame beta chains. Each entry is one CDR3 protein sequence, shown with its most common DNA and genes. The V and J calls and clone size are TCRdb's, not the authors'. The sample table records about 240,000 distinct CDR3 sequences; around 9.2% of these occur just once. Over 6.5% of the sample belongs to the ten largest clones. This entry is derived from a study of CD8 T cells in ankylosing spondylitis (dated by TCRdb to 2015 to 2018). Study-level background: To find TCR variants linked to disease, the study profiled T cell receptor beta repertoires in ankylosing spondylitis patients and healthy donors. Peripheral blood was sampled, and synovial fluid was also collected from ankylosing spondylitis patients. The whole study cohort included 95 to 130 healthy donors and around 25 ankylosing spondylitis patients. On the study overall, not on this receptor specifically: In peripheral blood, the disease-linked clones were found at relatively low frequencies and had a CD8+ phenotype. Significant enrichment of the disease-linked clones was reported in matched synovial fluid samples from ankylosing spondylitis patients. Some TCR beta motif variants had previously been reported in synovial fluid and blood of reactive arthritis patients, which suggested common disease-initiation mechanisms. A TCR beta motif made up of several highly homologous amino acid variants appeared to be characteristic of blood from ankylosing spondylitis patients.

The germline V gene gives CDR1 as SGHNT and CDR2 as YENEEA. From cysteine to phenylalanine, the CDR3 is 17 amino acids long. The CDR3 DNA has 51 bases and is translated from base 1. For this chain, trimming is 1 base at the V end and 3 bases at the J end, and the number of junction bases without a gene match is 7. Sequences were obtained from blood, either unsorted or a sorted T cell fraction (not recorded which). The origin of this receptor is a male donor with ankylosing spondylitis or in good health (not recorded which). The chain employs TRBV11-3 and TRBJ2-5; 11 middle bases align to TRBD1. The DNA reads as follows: TGTGCCAGCAGCTTAGGATTCCGGACAGGGGGCGAAGAGACCCAGTACTTC. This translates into CASSLGFRTGGEETQYF.